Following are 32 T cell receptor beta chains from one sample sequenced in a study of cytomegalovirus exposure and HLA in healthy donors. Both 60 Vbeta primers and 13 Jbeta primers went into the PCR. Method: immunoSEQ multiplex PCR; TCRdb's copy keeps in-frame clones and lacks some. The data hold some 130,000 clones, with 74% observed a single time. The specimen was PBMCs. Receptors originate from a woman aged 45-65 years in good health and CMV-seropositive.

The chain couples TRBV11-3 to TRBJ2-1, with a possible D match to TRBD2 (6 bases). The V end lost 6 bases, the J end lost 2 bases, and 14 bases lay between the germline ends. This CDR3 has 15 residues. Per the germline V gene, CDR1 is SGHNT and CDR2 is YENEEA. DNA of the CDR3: TGTGCCAGCAGGGCCGGAGGGGAGGCCTACAATGAGCAGTTCTTC. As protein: CASRAGGEAYNEQFF.

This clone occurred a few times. The CDR3: CASRPPGGWDNEQFF. The CDR3, as DNA: TGTGCCAGTCGCCCGCCAGGGGGCTGGGACAATGAGCAGTTCTTC. The chain uses TRBV19 and TRBJ2-1, with 8 bases identical to TRBD1. Germline loops: CDR1 LNHDA, CDR2 SQIVND (reference sequence). CDR3 length: 15 residues. V lost 8 bases and J lost 5; bases outside the gene matches: 11. The variable domain in full, completed from reference TRBV19 and TRBJ2-1, reads DGGITQSPKYLFRKEGQNVTLSCEQNLNHDAMYWYRQDPGQGLRLIYYSQIVNDFQKGDIAEGYSVSREKKESFPLTVTSAQKNPTAFYLCASRPPGGWDNEQFFGPGTRLTVL.

The CDR3 reads CASSLERYSYEQYF. The CDR3 DNA sequence: TGTGCCAGCAGCCTCGAGCGGTACTCCTACGAGCAGTACTTC. V gene TRBV5-6 combines with J gene TRBJ2-7, with D perhaps TRBD2 (5 bases). Germline V gene lookup returns CDR1 SGHDT and CDR2 YYEEEE. The germline V and J ends were trimmed by 4 bases and 0 bases, with 11 bases remaining between them. This CDR3 contains 14 residues.

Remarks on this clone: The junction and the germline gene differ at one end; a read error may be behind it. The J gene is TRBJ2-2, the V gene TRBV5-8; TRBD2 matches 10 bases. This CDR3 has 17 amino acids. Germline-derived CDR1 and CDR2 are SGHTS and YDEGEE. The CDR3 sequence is CASSLQAGGPNTGELFF. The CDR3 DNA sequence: TGTGCCAGCAGCTTGCAAGCGGGGGGGCCGAATACCGGGGAGCTGTTTTTT.

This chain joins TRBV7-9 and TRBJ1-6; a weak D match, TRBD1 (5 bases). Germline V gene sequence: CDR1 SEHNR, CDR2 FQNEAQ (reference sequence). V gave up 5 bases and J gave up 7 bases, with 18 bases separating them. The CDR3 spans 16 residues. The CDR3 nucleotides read TGTGCCAGCAGCCGCCCGCCCCAGGGCTCCAATTCACCCCTCCACTTT. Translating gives CASSRPPQGSNSPLHF.

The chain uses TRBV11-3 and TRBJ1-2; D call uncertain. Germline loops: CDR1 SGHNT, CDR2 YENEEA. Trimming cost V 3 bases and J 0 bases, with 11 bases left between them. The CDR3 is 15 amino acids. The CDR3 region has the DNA TGTGCCAGCAGCTTTGGTGACTTCGCTAACTATGGCTACACCTTC. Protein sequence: CASSFGDFANYGYTF.

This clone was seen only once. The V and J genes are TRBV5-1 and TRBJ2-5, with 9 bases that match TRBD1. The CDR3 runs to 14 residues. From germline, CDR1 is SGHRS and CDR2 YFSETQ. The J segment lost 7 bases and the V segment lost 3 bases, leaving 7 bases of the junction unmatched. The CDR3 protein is CASSSGGQGVTQYF. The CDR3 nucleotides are TGCGCCAGCAGCTCTGGGGGACAGGGTGTGACCCAGTACTTC.

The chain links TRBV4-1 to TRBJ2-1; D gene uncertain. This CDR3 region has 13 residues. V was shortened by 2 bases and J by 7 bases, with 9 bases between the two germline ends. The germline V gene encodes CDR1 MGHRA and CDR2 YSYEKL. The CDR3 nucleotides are TGCGCCAGCAGCCAAACACTATGGAATGAGCAGTTCTTC. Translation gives CASSQTLWNEQFF.

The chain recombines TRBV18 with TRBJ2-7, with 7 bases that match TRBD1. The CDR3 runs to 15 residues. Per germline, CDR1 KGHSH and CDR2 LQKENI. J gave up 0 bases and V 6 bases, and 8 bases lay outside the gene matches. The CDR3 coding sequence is TGTGCCAGCTCCCTAACAGGGGAGACCTCCTACGAGCAGTACTTC. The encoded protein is CASSLTGETSYEQYF.

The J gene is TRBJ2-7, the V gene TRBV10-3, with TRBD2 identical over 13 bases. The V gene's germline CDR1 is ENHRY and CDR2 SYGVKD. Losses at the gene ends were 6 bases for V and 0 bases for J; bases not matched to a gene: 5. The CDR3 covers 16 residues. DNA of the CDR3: TGTGCCATCAGGAAGGGGACTAGCGGGAACTCCTACGAGCAGTACTTC. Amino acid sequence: CAIRKGTSGNSYEQYF.

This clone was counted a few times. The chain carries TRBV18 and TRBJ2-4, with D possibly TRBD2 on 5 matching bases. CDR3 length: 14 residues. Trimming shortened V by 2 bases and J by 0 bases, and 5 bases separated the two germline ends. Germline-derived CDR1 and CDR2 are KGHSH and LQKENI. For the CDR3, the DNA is TGTGCCAGCTCACCAGGACTAGCCAAAAACATTCAGTACTTC. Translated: CASSPGLAKNIQYF. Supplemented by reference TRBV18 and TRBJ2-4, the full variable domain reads NAGVMQNPRHLVRRRGQEARLRCSPMKGHSHVYWYRQLPEEGLKFMVYLQKENIIDESGMPKERFSAEFPKEGPSILRIQQVVRGDSAAYFCASSPGLAKNIQYFGAGTRLSVL.

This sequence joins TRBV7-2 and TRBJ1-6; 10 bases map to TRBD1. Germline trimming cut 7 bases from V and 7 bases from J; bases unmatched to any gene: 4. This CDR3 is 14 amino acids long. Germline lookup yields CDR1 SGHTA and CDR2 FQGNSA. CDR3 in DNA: TGTGCCAGCACCCTGGACAGGGGGAATTCACCCCTCCACTTT. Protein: CASTLDRGNSPLHF.

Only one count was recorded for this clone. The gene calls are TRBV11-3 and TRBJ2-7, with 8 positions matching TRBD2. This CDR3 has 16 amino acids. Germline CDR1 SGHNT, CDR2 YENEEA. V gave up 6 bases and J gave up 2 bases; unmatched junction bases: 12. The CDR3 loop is CASSYQSSGGAYEQYF. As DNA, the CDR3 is TGTGCCAGCAGTTACCAGTCCAGCGGGGGCGCCTACGAGCAGTACTTC.

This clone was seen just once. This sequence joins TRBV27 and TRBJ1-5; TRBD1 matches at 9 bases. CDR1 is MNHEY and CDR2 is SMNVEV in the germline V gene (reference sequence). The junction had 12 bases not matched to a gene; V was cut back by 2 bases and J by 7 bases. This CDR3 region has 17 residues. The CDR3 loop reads CASSLDGTGNLGQPQHF. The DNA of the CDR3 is TGTGCCAGCAGTTTAGATGGGACAGGGAATTTGGGCCAGCCCCAGCATTTT.

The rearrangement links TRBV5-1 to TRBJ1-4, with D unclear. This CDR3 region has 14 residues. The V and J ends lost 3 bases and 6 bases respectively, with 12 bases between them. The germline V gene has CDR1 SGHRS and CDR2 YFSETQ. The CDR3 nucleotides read TGCGCCAGCAGCTCTCGCCAACCAGATGAAAAACTGTTTTTT. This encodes CASSSRQPDEKLFF.

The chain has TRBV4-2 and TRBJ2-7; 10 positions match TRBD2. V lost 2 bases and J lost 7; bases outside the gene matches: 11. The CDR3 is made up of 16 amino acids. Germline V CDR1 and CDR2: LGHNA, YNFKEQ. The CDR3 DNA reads TGTGCCAGCAGCCAACCAGCGGGGGGGCCCACCGGGGAGCAGTACTTC. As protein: CASSQPAGGPTGEQYF.

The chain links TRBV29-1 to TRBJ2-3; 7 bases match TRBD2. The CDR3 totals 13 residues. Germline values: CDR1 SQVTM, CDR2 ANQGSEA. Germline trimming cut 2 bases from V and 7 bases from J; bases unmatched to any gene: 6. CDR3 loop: CSVELAARNTQYF. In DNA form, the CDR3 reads TGCAGCGTTGAACTAGCGGCTCGGAATACGCAGTATTTT.

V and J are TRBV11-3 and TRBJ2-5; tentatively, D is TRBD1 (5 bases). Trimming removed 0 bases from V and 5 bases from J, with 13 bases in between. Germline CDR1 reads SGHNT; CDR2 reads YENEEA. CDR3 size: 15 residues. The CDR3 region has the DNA TGTGCCAGCAGCTTAGACCAAACCAGGGCCGAGACCCAGTACTTC. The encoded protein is CASSLDQTRAETQYF.

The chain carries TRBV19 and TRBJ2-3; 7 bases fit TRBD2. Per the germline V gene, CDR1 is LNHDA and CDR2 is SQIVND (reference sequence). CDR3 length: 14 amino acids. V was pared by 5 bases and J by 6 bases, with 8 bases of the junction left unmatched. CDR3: CASSASGSLDTQYF. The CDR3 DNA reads TGTGCCAGTAGTGCTAGCGGTAGCTTGGATACGCAGTATTTT.

CDR3 sequence (DNA): TGCGCCAGCAGCTGGGGCGCAAGCTCCTACGAGCAGTACTTC. It encodes CASSWGASSYEQYF. V and J are TRBV5-1 and TRBJ2-7, with D possibly matching TRBD1 (5 bases). CDR1 is SGHRS and CDR2 is YFSETQ in the germline V gene. V was trimmed by 3 bases and J by 0 bases, leaving 10 bases between them. This CDR3 has 14 amino acids.

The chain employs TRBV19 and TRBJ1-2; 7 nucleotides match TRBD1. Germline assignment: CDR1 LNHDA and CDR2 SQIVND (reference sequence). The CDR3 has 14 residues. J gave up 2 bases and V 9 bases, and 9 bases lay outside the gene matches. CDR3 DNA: TGTGCCAGCCATCCTTTGGGACAGAACTATGGCTACACCTTC. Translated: CASHPLGQNYGYTF.

This chain's CDR3 is CASGRGSTDTQYF. CDR3 nucleotide sequence: TGTGCTAGTGGTAGGGGGAGCACAGATACGCAGTATTTT. The chain carries TRBV12-5 and TRBJ2-3, with a possible D match to TRBD1 (6 bases). Trimming took off 5 bases at V and 0 bases at J, with 6 bases between the two ends. CDR3 size: 13 residues. Germline V lookup: CDR1 LGHNT, CDR2 FRNRAP.

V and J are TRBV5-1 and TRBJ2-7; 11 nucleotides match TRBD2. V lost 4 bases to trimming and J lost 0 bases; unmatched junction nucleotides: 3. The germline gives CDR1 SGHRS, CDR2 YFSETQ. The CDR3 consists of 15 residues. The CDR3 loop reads CASSLAGGSSYEQYF. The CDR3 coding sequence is TGCGCCAGCAGCCTAGCGGGGGGAAGCTCCTACGAGCAGTACTTC.

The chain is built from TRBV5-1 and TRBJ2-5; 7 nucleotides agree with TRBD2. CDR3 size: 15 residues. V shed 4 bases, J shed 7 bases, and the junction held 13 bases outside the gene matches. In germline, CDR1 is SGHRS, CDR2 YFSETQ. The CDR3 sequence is CASSPLAVSEGTQYF. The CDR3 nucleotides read TGCGCCAGCAGCCCTCTAGCGGTTTCGGAGGGGACCCAGTACTTC.

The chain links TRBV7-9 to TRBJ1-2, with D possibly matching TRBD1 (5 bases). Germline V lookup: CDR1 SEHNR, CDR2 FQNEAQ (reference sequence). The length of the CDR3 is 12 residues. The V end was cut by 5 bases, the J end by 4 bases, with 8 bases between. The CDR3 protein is CASSTDSYGYTF. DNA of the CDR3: TGTGCCAGCAGCACCGACAGCTATGGCTACACCTTC.

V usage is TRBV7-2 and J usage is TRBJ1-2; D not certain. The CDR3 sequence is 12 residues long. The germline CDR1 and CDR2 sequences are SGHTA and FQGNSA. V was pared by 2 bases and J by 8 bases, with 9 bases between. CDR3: CASSLRGRGYTF. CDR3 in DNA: TGTGCCAGCAGCTTAAGAGGGCGAGGCTACACCTTC.

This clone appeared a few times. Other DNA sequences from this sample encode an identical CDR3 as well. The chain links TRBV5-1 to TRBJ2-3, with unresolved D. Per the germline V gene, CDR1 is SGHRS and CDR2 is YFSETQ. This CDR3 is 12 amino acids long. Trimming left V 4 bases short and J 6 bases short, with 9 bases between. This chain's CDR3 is CASSPTGDTQYF. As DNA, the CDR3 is TGCGCCAGCAGCCCAACCGGGGATACGCAGTATTTT.

The CDR3 here is CASSWNGQGGETQYF. The CDR3 DNA reads as TGCGCCAGCAGCTGGAACGGACAGGGTGGTGAGACCCAGTACTTC. The V gene is TRBV5-1, the J gene TRBJ2-5, with TRBD1 identical over 8 bases. The trim removed 3 bases at V and 5 bases at J, leaving 9 bases unmatched. From germline, CDR1 is SGHRS and CDR2 YFSETQ. This CDR3 comprises 15 residues.

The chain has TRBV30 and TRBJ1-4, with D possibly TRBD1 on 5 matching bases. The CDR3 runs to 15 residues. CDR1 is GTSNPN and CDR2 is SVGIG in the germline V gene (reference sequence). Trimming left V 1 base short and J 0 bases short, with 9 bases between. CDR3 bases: TGTGCCTGGAGTGAGCAGGGTGCAACTAATGAAAAACTGTTTTTT. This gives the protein CAWSEQGATNEKLFF. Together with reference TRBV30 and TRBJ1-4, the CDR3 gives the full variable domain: SQTIHQWPATLVQPVGSPLSLECTVEGTSNPNLYWYRQAAGRGLQLLFYSVGIGQISSEVPQNLSASRPQDRQFILSSKKLLLSDSGFYLCAWSEQGATNEKLFFGSGTQLSVL.

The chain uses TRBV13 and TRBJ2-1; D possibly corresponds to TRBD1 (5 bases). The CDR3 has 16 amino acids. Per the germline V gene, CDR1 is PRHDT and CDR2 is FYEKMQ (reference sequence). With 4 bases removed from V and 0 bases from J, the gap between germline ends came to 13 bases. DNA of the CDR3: TGTGCCAGCAGCTCATACAGGTCGAGCTCCTACAATGAGCAGTTCTTC. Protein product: CASSSYRSSSYNEQFF.

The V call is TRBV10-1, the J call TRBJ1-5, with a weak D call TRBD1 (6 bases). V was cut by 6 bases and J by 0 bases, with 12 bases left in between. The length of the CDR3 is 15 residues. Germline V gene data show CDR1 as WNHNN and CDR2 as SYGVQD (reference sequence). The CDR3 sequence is CASSPGGSSNQPQHF. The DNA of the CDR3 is TGCGCCAGCAGCCCGGGGGGCTCTAGCAATCAGCCCCAGCATTTT.

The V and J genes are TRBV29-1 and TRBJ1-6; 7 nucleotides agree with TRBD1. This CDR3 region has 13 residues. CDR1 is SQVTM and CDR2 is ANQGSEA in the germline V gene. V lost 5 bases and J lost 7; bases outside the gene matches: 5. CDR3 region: CSVKDRSNSPLHF. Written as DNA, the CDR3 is TGCAGCGTTAAGGACAGGTCCAATTCACCCCTCCACTTT.